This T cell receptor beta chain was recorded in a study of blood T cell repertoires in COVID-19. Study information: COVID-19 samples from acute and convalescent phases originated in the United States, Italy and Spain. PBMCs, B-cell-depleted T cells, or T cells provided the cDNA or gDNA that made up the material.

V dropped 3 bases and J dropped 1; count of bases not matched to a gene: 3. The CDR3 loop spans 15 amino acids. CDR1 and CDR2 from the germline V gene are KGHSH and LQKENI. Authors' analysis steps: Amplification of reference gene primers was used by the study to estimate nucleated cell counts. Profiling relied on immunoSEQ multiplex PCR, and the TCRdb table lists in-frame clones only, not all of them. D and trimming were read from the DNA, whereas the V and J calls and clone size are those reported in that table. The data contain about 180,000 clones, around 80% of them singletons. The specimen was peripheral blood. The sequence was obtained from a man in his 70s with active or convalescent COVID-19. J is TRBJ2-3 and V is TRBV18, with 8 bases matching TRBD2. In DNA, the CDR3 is TGTGCCAGCTCACCGAGCGGGGGCCGCACAGATACGCAGTATTTT. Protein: CASSPSGGRTDTQYF.